The text below deals with one T cell receptor (beta chain). This specimen belongs to a study of control samples from healthy donors and cancer patients. Method: immunoSEQ multiplex PCR; TCRdb's copy keeps in-frame clones and lacks some. The sample consists of 100,000 to 150,000 clones, 87% of them appearing once. The length of the CDR3 is 12 residues. Germline CDR1 is LNHNV and CDR2 is YYDKDF (reference sequence). V was clipped by 1 base and J by 4 bases, with 3 bases between them. This chain uses TRBV15 with TRBJ2-3; D remains unclear. This receptor was taken from a man aged 40-49 years in good health. Sequencing was performed on blood. CDR3: CATSRGPDTQYF. The CDR3 bases are TGTGCCACCAGCAGAGGGCCAGATACGCAGTATTTT.